These 22 T cell receptor beta chains were sequenced from one sample in a study of blood T cells in healthy people across ages. Alongside a J-beta primer mix, a sample-barcoded 5' primer served in a second PCR lasting roughly 6 to 11 cycles. TCRdb re-analysed the 5' RACE reads in MiXCR, keeping a single row per CDR3 protein. Of around 1,100,000 distinct CDR3 sequences listed, roughly two fifths are singletons. The sample was blood. The receptors derive from a man between 18 and 29 years old in good health.

The V and J genes are TRBV29-1 and TRBJ2-5; D might be TRBD2 (6 bases). CDR1 and CDR2 from the germline V gene are SQVTM and ANQGSEA. The germline V and J ends were trimmed by 5 bases and 3 bases, with 7 bases remaining between them. The CDR3 runs to 11 residues. Here the CDR3 reads CSVRGEETQYF. Here the CDR3 DNA reads TGCAGCGTTCGCGGGGAAGAGACCCAGTACTTC.

This clonotype was observed a handful of times. The chain uses TRBV12-3 or TRBV12-4 and TRBJ2-7, with 10 nucleotides matching TRBD2. V lost 6 bases, J lost 7 bases, and 9 bases stayed unmatched. CDR3 length equals 14 residues. The CDR3 loop reads CASSGRGLAREQYF. For the CDR3, the DNA is TGTGCCAGCAGCGGACGGGGACTAGCGCGGGAGCAGTACTTC.

DNA of the CDR3: TGTGCCAGCAGTTTGAGCGGGGGGGCATCCTACAATGAGCAGTACTTC. Protein: CASSLSGGASYNEQYF. The chain is built from TRBV28 and TRBJ2-1, with 10 bases fitting TRBD2. The DNA matches TRBJ2-7 better at its end, which makes the J call doubtful. Germline CDR1 reads MDHEN; CDR2 reads SYDVKM. CDR3 size: 16 residues.

V and J are TRBV5-1 and TRBJ2-2; D is tentatively TRBD1 or TRBD2 (5 bases each). V was pared by 2 bases and J by 6 bases, with 11 bases between. Germline CDR1 reads SGHRS; CDR2 reads YFSETQ. The CDR3 extends over 14 amino acids. The CDR3 DNA sequence: TGCGCCAGCAGCTTCACCGGGACCTCCGGGGAGCTGTTTTTT. This translates into CASSFTGTSGELFF.

The V gene is TRBV25-1, the J gene TRBJ1-1, with TRBD1 matching over 9 bases. CDR1 is MGHDK, CDR2 SYGVNS, per germline. CDR3 size: 14 residues. Trimming removed 6 bases from V and 8 bases from J; junction bases left unmatched: 10. The DNA of the CDR3 is TGTGCCAGCAGCACAGGGGGCGGTTTTGTGGAAGCTTTCTTT. This sequence encodes CASSTGGGFVEAFF.

This clonotype has just a few counts. V is TRBV4-2 and J is TRBJ2-2; possibly TRBD2 for D (5 bases). V was trimmed by 4 bases and J by 2 bases, leaving 14 bases between them. CDR1 and CDR2 from the germline V gene are LGHNA and YNFKEQ. This CDR3 region has 16 residues. CDR3 sequence reads: CASSPEVAGNTGELFF. CDR3 nucleotide sequence: TGTGCCAGCAGCCCGGAGGTGGCGGGCAACACCGGGGAGCTGTTTTTT.

The chain uses TRBV4-3 and TRBJ2-2; no firm D call. Trimming took 3 bases from V and 6 from J, leaving 8 bases between them. The CDR3 totals 13 residues. Per the germline V gene, CDR1 is LGHNA and CDR2 is YSLEER. The CDR3 DNA sequence: TGCGCCAGCAGCCACGCCGGGTCCGGGGAGCTGTTTTTT. This encodes CASSHAGSGELFF.

The gene calls are TRBV6-2 or TRBV6-3 and TRBJ2-5; possibly TRBD1 for D (6 bases). The germline V gene encodes CDR1 MNHEY and CDR2 SVGEGT. Trimming took 6 bases from V and 11 from J, leaving 25 bases between them. The CDR3 consists of 15 residues. The CDR3 sequence is CASRSPMKSPGEQYF. DNA for the CDR3: TGTGCCAGCAGATCCCCTATGAAGAGCCCAGGGGAGCAGTACTTC.

The CDR3 DNA sequence: TGTGCCAGCAGCTACAGGGTCTCGGACACTGAAGCTTTCTTT. It yields the protein CASSYRVSDTEAFF. The genes are TRBV7-9 and TRBJ1-1, with D perhaps TRBD1 (6 bases). V shed 4 bases and J shed 3 bases, with 12 bases lying between them. Germline V gene data show CDR1 as SEHNR and CDR2 as FQNEAQ (reference sequence). The CDR3 length is 14 residues.

The rearrangement links TRBV29-1 to TRBJ2-1, with a tentative D call TRBD2 (6 bases). Germline CDR1 and CDR2: SQVTM and ANQGSEA. Trimming took 4 bases from V and 6 from J, leaving 16 bases between them. The CDR3 length is 14 residues. This chain's CDR3 is CSVGRDKSTNEQFF. CDR3 nucleotide sequence: TGCAGCGTTGGGCGGGATAAATCGACCAATGAGCAGTTCTTC.

The chain recombines TRBV7-9 with TRBJ2-1, with no clear D. The germline gives CDR1 SEHNR, CDR2 FQNEAQ (reference sequence). Deletions cut 5 bases from V and 4 bases from J, with 12 bases between. This CDR3 region has 14 residues. CDR3 residues: CASSTSSVYNEQFF. CDR3 sequence (DNA): TGTGCCAGCAGCACGAGCTCAGTATACAATGAGCAGTTCTTC.

CDR3: CSAHKAPNYSNQPQHF. The CDR3 coding sequence is TGCAGTGCTCATAAGGCCCCAAACTATAGCAATCAGCCCCAGCATTTT. The V call is TRBV20-1, the J call TRBJ1-5; D unclear. Trimming took 5 bases from V and 0 from J, leaving 17 bases between them. CDR3 size: 16 residues. Per the germline V gene, CDR1 is DFQATT and CDR2 is SNEGSKA (reference sequence).

The chain employs TRBV7-8 and TRBJ2-5; D remains unclear. The length of the CDR3 is 12 residues. CDR1 is SGHVS and CDR2 is FQNEAQ in the germline V gene. Trimming stripped 5 bases from V and 5 bases from J, with 9 bases between. The CDR3 nucleotides read TGTGCCAGCAGCGTTCCGAAGGAGACCCAGTACTTC. This sequence encodes CASSVPKETQYF.

This clonotype was observed a handful of times. V usage is TRBV20-1 and J usage is TRBJ1-1; no firm D call. The CDR3 covers 13 residues. The germline gives CDR1 DFQATT, CDR2 SNEGSKA (reference sequence). Trimming left V 7 bases short and J 2 bases short, with 14 bases between. The CDR3 bases are TGCAGTGTGCGAAAGACCCTAAACACTGAAGCTTTCTTT. Translated: CSVRKTLNTEAFF.

This sequence joins TRBV20-1 and TRBJ2-7; D tentatively fits TRBD1 or TRBD2 (5 bases each). Germline V gene sequence: CDR1 DFQATT, CDR2 SNEGSKA (reference sequence). CDR3 length equals 13 residues. V was pared by 3 bases and J by 3 bases, with 12 bases between. The chain's CDR3 is CSASGTNGYEQYF. The CDR3 coding sequence is TGCAGTGCTAGTGGGACCAACGGCTACGAGCAGTACTTC.

This clonotype was seen many times. The CDR3 region is CSAPLGDLNYGYTF. For the CDR3, the DNA is TGCAGTGCCCCACTGGGGGACTTAAACTATGGCTACACCTTC. J is TRBJ1-2 and V is TRBV20-1; D possibly corresponds to TRBD1 (5 bases). Germline CDR1 reads DFQATT; CDR2 reads SNEGSKA (reference sequence). CDR3 length equals 14 residues. Trimming left V 6 bases short and J 2 bases short, with 16 bases between.

As concerns this clonotype: An end of the junction does not agree with germline; a read error may underlie this. This chain uses TRBV2 with TRBJ1-2; D is uncertain. Germline CDR1 SNHLY, CDR2 FYNNEI. The CDR3 extends over 14 amino acids. CDR3 DNA: TGTGCCAGCAGGGACTCAGACACGAACTATGGCTGCACCTTC. Its protein product is CASRDSDTNYGCTF.

In this sample, this clonotype turned up a few times. The chain carries TRBV7-9 and TRBJ2-3; D remains unclear. V lost 5 bases and J 0 bases, leaving 18 bases between the germline ends. CDR3 length: 17 residues. Germline CDR1 SEHNR, CDR2 FQNEAQ (reference sequence). This chain's CDR3 is CASSDPRIVLSTDTQYF. The CDR3 DNA follows: TGTGCCAGCAGCGATCCCCGCATCGTCCTGAGCACAGATACGCAGTATTTT.

With regard to this clonotype: Its ends do not fully match the called genes, so a read error is possible. This chain connects TRBV27 to TRBJ1-2, with D unclear. The germline V gene encodes CDR1 MNHEY and CDR2 SMNVEV (reference sequence). This CDR3 comprises 15 residues. Here the CDR3 DNA reads TGTGCTAGCACCCTAACCGGCAGGATTAACTATGGCTACACCTTC. As protein: CASTLTGRINYGYTF.

The rearrangement uses TRBV6-1 and TRBJ1-2, with D uncertain. CDR1 is MNHNS, CDR2 SASEGT, per germline. Trimming stripped 6 bases from V and 3 bases from J, with 5 bases between. The CDR3 runs to 11 residues. The DNA of the CDR3 is TGTGCCAGCAGAGAGTACTATGGCTACACCTTC. Protein sequence: CASREYYGYTF.

In its sample, this clonotype was seen a few times. This sequence joins TRBV7-9 and TRBJ2-5, with TRBD2 identical over 12 bases. Trimming removed 1 base from V and 5 bases from J; junction bases left unmatched: 5. The CDR3 is 16 amino acids. Germline V CDR1 and CDR2: SEHNR, FQNEAQ (reference sequence). CDR3 residues: CASSLVKTSGGETQYF. Written as DNA, the CDR3 is TGTGCCAGCAGCTTAGTGAAGACTAGCGGGGGTGAGACCCAGTACTTC.

The V and J genes are TRBV20-1 and TRBJ2-3, with a weak D call TRBD2 (7 bases). V was shortened by 1 base and J by 6 bases, with 23 bases between the two germline ends. Germline CDR1 is DFQATT and CDR2 is SNEGSKA (reference sequence). This CDR3 has 17 amino acids. The CDR3 nucleotides are TGCAGTGCTAGAGTAATGTCGCCGGGGGGCTCGGTTGATACGCAGTATTTT. It yields the protein CSARVMSPGGSVDTQYF.